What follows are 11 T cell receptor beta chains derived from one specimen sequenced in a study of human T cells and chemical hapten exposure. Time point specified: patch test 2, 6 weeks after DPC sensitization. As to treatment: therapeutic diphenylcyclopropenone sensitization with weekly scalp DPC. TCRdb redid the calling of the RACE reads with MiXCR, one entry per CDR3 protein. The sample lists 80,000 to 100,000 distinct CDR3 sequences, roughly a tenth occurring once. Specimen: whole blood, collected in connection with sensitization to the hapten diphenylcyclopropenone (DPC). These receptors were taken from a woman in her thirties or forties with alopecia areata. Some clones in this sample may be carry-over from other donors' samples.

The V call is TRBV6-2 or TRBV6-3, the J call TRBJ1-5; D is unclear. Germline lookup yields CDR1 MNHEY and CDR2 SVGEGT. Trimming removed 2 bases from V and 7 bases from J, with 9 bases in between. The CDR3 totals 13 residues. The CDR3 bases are TGTGCCAGCAGTTACCAGACAAGGCAGCCCCAGCATTTT. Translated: CASSYQTRQPQHF.

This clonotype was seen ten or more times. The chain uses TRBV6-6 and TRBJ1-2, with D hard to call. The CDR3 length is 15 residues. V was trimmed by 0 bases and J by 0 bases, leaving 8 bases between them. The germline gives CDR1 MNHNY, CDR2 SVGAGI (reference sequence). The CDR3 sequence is CASSYSPFPNYGYTF. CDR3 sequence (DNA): TGTGCCAGCAGTTACTCTCCCTTCCCTAACTATGGCTACACCTTC.

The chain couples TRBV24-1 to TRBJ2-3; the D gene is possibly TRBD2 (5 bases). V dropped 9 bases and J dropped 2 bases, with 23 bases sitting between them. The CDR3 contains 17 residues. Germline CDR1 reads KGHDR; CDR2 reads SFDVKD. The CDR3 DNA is TGTGCCACCCCCCCGGCTGGCCCCCTAGCTTACACAGATACGCAGTATTTT. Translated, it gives CATPPAGPLAYTDTQYF.

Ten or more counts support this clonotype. This CDR3 reads CASSYLTGGQETQYF. DNA for the CDR3: TGTGCCAGCAGTTACCTGACAGGGGGCCAAGAGACCCAGTACTTC. This chain uses TRBV6-5 with TRBJ2-5; TRBD1 aligns across 9 bases. V lost 2 bases, J lost 1 base, and 2 bases stayed unmatched. The germline V gene encodes CDR1 MNHEY and CDR2 SVGAGI. CDR3 size: 15 residues.

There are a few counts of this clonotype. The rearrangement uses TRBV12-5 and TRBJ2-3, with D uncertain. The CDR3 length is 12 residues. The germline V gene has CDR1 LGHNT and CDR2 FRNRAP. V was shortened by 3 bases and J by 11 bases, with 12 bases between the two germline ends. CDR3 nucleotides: TGTGCTAGTGGTTTAAAAATGGATGAGCAGTATTTT. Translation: CASGLKMDEQYF.

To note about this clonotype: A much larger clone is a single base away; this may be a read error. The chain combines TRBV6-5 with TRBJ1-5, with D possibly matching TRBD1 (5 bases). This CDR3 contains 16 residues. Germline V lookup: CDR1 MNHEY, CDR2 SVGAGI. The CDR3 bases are TGTGCCAACAGTCCCCTCCTCGGGGCCGGCAATCAGCCCCAGCATTTT. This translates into CANSPLLGAGNQPQHF.

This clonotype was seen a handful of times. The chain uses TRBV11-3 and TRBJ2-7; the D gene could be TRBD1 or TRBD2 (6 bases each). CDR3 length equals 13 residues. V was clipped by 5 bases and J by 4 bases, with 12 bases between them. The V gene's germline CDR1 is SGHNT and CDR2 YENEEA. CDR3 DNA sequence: TGTGCCAGCAGCCCGGGGGCTAGATACGAGCAGTACTTC. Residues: CASSPGARYEQYF.

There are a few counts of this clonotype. The CDR3: CASSQGLDSHHTGELFF. CDR3 DNA sequence: TGTGCCAGCAGCCAAGGGCTCGACAGCCACCACACCGGGGAGCTGTTTTTT. The V gene is TRBV4-2, the J gene TRBJ2-2; weak D call: TRBD1 (5 bases). V was cut by 1 base and J by 3 bases, with 15 bases left in between. CDR1 is LGHNA, CDR2 YNFKEQ, per germline. CDR3 length equals 17 residues.

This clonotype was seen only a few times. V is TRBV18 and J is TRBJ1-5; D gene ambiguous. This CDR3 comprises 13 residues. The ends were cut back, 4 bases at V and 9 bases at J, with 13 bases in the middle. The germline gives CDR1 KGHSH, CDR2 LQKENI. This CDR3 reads CASSQEPILPQHF. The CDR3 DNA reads TGTGCCAGCTCACAGGAACCGATCCTGCCCCAGCATTTT. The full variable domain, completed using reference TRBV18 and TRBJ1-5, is NAGVMQNPRHLVRRRGQEARLRCSPMKGHSHVYWYRQLPEEGLKFMVYLQKENIIDESGMPKERFSAEFPKEGPSILRIQQVVRGDSAAYFCASSQEPILPQHFGDGTRLSIL.

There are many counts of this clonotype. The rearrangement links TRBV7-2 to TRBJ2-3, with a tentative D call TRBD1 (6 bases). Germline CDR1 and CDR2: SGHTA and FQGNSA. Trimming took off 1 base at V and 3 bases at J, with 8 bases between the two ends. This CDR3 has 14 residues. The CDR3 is CASSLEQGTDTQYF. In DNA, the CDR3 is TGTGCCAGCAGCTTAGAACAGGGAACAGATACGCAGTATTTT.

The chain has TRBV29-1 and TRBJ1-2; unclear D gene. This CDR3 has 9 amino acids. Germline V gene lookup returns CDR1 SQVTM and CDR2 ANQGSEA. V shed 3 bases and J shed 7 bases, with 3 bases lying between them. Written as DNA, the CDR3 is TGCAGCGTTGACGGTGGCTACACCTTC. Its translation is CSVDGGYTF.